The present T cell receptor beta chain was sequenced within a study of blood T cells in healthy people across ages. Alongside a J-beta primer mix, a sample-barcoded 5' primer served in a second PCR lasting about 7 to 12 cycles. TCRdb passed the 5' RACE reads through MiXCR, listing each CDR3 protein once. This table has about 640,000 distinct CDR3 sequences, roughly 53% appearing once. Overall study results and limits: Researchers judged that diversity estimates from one million T cells fell short of true values.

For this clonotype: Its antigen remains unidentified.

Trimming took off 7 bases at V and 5 bases at J, with 24 bases between the two ends. The V gene's germline CDR1 is LNHNV and CDR2 YYDKDF (reference sequence). The CDR3 consists of 17 residues. The donors, healthy Caucasians from Russia, were aged about 6 to 95. Isolation recovered at least 6 million PBMCs from every sample. This sequence was found in a man in his 60s in good health. Sequencing was done on a sample of blood. The chain uses TRBV15 and TRBJ2-1; D unresolved. The chain's CDR3 is CATTSYGQVSSDNEQFF. In DNA, the CDR3 is TGTGCCACCACCAGCTACGGCCAGGTCTCCTCGGACAATGAGCAGTTCTTC.